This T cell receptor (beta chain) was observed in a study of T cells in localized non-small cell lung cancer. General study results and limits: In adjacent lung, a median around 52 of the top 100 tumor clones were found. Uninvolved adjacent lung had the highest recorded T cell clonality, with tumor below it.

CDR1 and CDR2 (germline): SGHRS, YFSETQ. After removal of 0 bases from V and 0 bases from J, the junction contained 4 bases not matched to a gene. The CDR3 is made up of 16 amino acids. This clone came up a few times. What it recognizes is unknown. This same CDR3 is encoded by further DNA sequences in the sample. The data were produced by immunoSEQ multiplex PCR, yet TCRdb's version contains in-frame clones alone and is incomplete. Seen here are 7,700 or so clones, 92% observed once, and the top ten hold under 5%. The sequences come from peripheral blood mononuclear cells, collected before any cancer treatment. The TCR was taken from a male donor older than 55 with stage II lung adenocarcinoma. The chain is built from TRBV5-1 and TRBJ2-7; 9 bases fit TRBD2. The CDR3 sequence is CASSLGGGGASYEQYF. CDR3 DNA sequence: TGCGCCAGCAGCTTGGGTGGCGGGGGGGCCTCCTACGAGCAGTACTTC. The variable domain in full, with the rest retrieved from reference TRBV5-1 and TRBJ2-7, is KAGVTQTPRYLIKTRGQQVTLSCSPISGHRSVSWYQQTPGQGLQFLFEYFSETQRNKGNFPGRFSGRQFSNSRSEMNVSTLELGDSALYLCASSLGGGGASYEQYFGPGTRLTVT.